One sample yielded the 13 T cell receptor beta chains listed below, sequenced in a study of control samples from healthy donors and cancer patients. Clones were read by immunoSEQ multiplex PCR, and TCRdb kept only the in-frame ones, dropping some. The table lists about 150,000 clones, roughly 94% of them singletons. Source material: blood. The receptors stem from a man aged 40-55 years in good health.

The chain joins TRBV25-1 to TRBJ1-6; D call uncertain. Germline V gene sequence: CDR1 MGHDK, CDR2 SYGVNS. V dropped 2 bases and J dropped 0 bases, with 11 bases sitting between them. The CDR3 covers 17 residues. DNA of the CDR3: TGTGCCAGCAGTGAAACGTCGGGGAGCTCCTATAATTCACCCCTCCACTTT. As protein: CASSETSGSSYNSPLHF.

J is TRBJ1-5 and V is TRBV27; D not resolved. V was shortened by 3 bases and J by 0 bases, with 3 bases between the two germline ends. Germline assignment: CDR1 MNHEY and CDR2 SMNVEV (reference sequence). This CDR3 is 13 amino acids long. CDR3 bases: TGTGCCAGCAGTTTTAATAGCAATCAGCCCCAGCATTTT. This translates into CASSFNSNQPQHF.

The chain links TRBV11-2 to TRBJ2-1, with 12 positions matching TRBD2. Germline V gene sequence: CDR1 SGHAT, CDR2 FQNNGV. CDR3 length equals 17 residues. With V trimmed by 1 base and J by 8 bases, 9 bases remained unmatched. Written as DNA, the CDR3 is TGTGCCAGCAGCTTAGGGAGTTCACTAGCGGGGGGCTATGAGCAGTTCTTC. This codes for CASSLGSSLAGGYEQFF.

The chain combines TRBV4-1 with TRBJ1-1; D call uncertain. Deletions cut 1 base from V and 0 bases from J, with 9 bases between. CDR1 is MGHRA and CDR2 is YSYEKL in the germline V gene. This CDR3 region has 15 residues. CDR3 DNA sequence: TGCGCCAGCAGCCAAGGGAGGGTCATGAACACTGAAGCTTTCTTT. It yields the protein CASSQGRVMNTEAFF.

This clone occurred once. Written as DNA, the CDR3 is TGTGCCAGCAGCTTAGGTGGGGTGAGCTCCTACGAGCAGTACTTC. Translation: CASSLGGVSSYEQYF. This chain uses TRBV11-2 with TRBJ2-7; no reliable D call. CDR1 is SGHAT and CDR2 is FQNNGV in the germline V gene. Trimming stripped 1 base from V and 0 bases from J, with 10 bases between. The CDR3 contains 15 residues.

V and J are TRBV9 and TRBJ2-1, with 11 bases lining up with TRBD1. Germline V lookup: CDR1 SGDLS, CDR2 YYNGEE. CDR3 length: 18 residues. Losses at the gene ends were 4 bases for V and 4 bases for J; bases not matched to a gene: 13. The CDR3 protein is CASSQDRGPTSPYNEQFF. Written as DNA, the CDR3 is TGTGCCAGCAGCCAGGACAGGGGGCCTACTAGCCCTTACAATGAGCAGTTCTTC.

The chain links TRBV6-7 to TRBJ1-5; D might be TRBD1 (5 bases). TRBV6-7 has ORF status, its function being uncertain. The CDR3 has 15 residues. Trimming cost V 6 bases and J 6 bases, with 18 bases left between them. The CDR3 sequence is CASSHSGARVQPQHF. The DNA of the CDR3 is TGTGCCAGCAGCCACAGTGGGGCGCGAGTTCAGCCCCAGCATTTT.

The chain recombines TRBV9 with TRBJ2-7, with a tentative D call TRBD2 (5 bases). Germline lookup yields CDR1 SGDLS and CDR2 YYNGEE. The length of the CDR3 is 16 residues. V was trimmed by 6 bases and J by 2 bases, leaving 21 bases between them. CDR3 protein: CASTLDGKGKTYEQYF. The CDR3 DNA reads TGTGCCAGCACCCTAGACGGGAAGGGAAAAACCTACGAGCAGTACTTC.

This chain uses TRBV7-3 with TRBJ2-2, with 8 bases lining up with TRBD1. Trimming took 2 bases from V and 5 from J; bases not matched to a gene: 10. This CDR3 is built from 17 residues. Germline CDR1 SGHTA, CDR2 FQGTGA. Here the CDR3 reads CASSLGPAGGATGELFF. CDR3 DNA: TGTGCCAGCAGCTTAGGGCCGGCAGGGGGCGCGACCGGGGAGCTGTTTTTT.

This chain joins TRBV7-9 and TRBJ1-2; possibly TRBD1 for D (5 bases). Germline V lookup: CDR1 SEHNR, CDR2 FQNEAQ (reference sequence). The CDR3 is made up of 15 amino acids. Trimming stripped 3 bases from V and 0 bases from J, with 11 bases between. The CDR3: CASSFRDQPNYGYTF. CDR3 DNA: TGTGCCAGCAGCTTCCGGGACCAACCTAACTATGGCTACACCTTC.

This chain connects TRBV5-1 to TRBJ1-1; 9 bases align to TRBD1. V lost 4 bases, J lost 8 bases, and 3 bases stayed unmatched. Germline loops: CDR1 SGHRS, CDR2 YFSETQ. The CDR3 loop spans 12 amino acids. CDR3 residues: CASSDTGGEAFF. As DNA, the CDR3 is TGCGCCAGCAGCGATACAGGGGGCGAAGCTTTCTTT.

The rearrangement joins TRBV5-1 to TRBJ1-2, with 9 bases lining up with TRBD1. Trimming at V came to 4 bases and at J to 8 bases, leaving 9 bases not matched to a gene. The CDR3 spans 14 residues. Germline values: CDR1 SGHRS, CDR2 YFSETQ. Here the CDR3 DNA reads TGCGCCAGCAGCCTTTCACAGGGGGCAGGGGGCTACACCTTC. This sequence encodes CASSLSQGAGGYTF.

The V and J genes are TRBV5-1 and TRBJ1-4; D might be TRBD1 (5 bases). Between the trimmed V and J ends, which lost 2 bases and 2 bases, there was a span of 7 bases. CDR1 and CDR2 from the germline V gene are SGHRS and YFSETQ. The CDR3 runs 14 residues. In DNA, the CDR3 is TGCGCCAGCAGCTTCCGGGACACTAATGAAAAACTGTTTTTT. Protein sequence: CASSFRDTNEKLFF. Looking up the rest from reference TRBV5-1 and TRBJ1-4 gives the full variable domain: KAGVTQTPRYLIKTRGQQVTLSCSPISGHRSVSWYQQTPGQGLQFLFEYFSETQRNKGNFPGRFSGRQFSNSRSEMNVSTLELGDSALYLCASSFRDTNEKLFFGSGTQLSVL.